The next 20 T cell receptor beta chains were all read from a single sample in a study of shared clonotypes between healthy human individuals (TCRdb year 2020). Library preparation was by the immunoSEQ multiplex PCR assay. TCRdb re-hosts the immuneACCESS table, in-frame sequences only. Its copies lack some clones; in the studies checked, an unresolved V gene accounts for under half of them, and the cause for the rest is not known. The sample yields 2 million to 2.5 million clones; approximately 93% were counted once. The ten largest clones represent about 0.39% of the sample. Sequencing input: naive CD4+ T cells from PBMCs. Read against the paper, the sample's cell subset or site label means: CD45RA+ positively selected. These receptors were obtained from a man aged 18 to 29 in good health. Some clones in this sample may be carry-over from other donors' samples.

The chain recombines TRBV11-2 with TRBJ1-1; D is possibly TRBD1 (6 bases). Germline values: CDR1 SGHAT, CDR2 FQNNGV. Deletions cut 7 bases from V and 8 bases from J, with 14 bases between. There are 12 residues in the CDR3. The CDR3 region is CASTPGGGEAFF. CDR3 nucleotides: TGTGCCAGCACCCCCGGGGGCGGGGAAGCTTTCTTT.

The V call is TRBV28, the J call TRBJ2-3; D ambiguous. With 5 bases removed from V and 3 bases from J, the gap between germline ends came to 12 bases. In germline, CDR1 is MDHEN, CDR2 SYDVKM. The length of the CDR3 is 14 residues. CDR3 in amino acids: CASSPRLTTDTQYF. In DNA form, the CDR3 reads TGTGCCAGCAGTCCCCGCCTAACTACAGATACGCAGTATTTT.

The chain uses TRBV7-8 and TRBJ2-7; no clear D. CDR1 is SGHVS and CDR2 is FQNEAQ in the germline V gene. This CDR3 has 12 residues. V was cut by 5 bases and J by 2 bases, with 7 bases left in between. The CDR3 bases are TGTGCCAGCAGCCCGTTTCCCTACGAGCAGTACTTC. Encoded protein: CASSPFPYEQYF. The full variable domain, with the rest looked up from reference TRBV7-8 and TRBJ2-7, is GAGVSQSPRYKVAKRGQDVALRCDPISGHVSLFWYQQALGQGPEFLTYFQNEAQLDKSGLPSDRFFAERPEGSVSTLKIQRTQQEDSAVYLCASSPFPYEQYFGPGTRLTVT.

The rearrangement links TRBV27 to TRBJ1-3, with TRBD1 as a possible D gene (5 bases). Trimming left V 6 bases short and J 4 bases short, with 19 bases between. Germline CDR1 and CDR2: MNHEY and SMNVEV (reference sequence). The CDR3 runs to 16 residues. For the CDR3, the DNA is TGTGCCAGCAGCCCACTGAGCAGGGAGGGCGGAAACACCATATATTTT. As protein: CASSPLSREGGNTIYF.

The V call is TRBV5-1, the J call TRBJ1-1; unclear D gene. This CDR3 has 14 amino acids. The germline V gene encodes CDR1 SGHRS and CDR2 YFSETQ. V was cut by 2 bases and J by 4 bases, with 12 bases left in between. The CDR3 here is CASSFSSGITEAFF. CDR3 nucleotide sequence: TGCGCCAGCAGCTTCTCCTCCGGGATCACTGAAGCTTTCTTT.

This chain links TRBV19 with TRBJ1-1, with D perhaps TRBD1 (5 bases). Germline lookup yields CDR1 LNHDA and CDR2 SQIVND (reference sequence). Deletions cut 7 bases from V and 10 bases from J, with 13 bases between. This CDR3 has 11 amino acids. CDR3 in amino acids: CASMGRDAAFF. In DNA, the CDR3 is TGTGCCAGTATGGGGAGGGACGCAGCTTTCTTT.

About this clone itself: This CDR3 is also generated by other DNA sequences in the sample. This chain uses TRBV18 with TRBJ1-1; D unclear. CDR3 length: 14 amino acids. Germline V CDR1 and CDR2: KGHSH, LQKENI. Between the trimmed V and J ends, which lost 3 bases and 2 bases, there was a span of 10 bases. For the CDR3, the DNA is TGTGCCAGCTCACCCGGGGTACCAAACACTGAAGCTTTCTTT. Amino acids: CASSPGVPNTEAFF.

The CDR3 nucleotides read TGCGCCAGCAGTGAGCCAGGAGGCTATGGCTACACCTTC. Protein sequence: CASSEPGGYGYTF. The rearrangement links TRBV10-1 to TRBJ1-2; D unclear. The V and J ends lost 2 bases and 4 bases respectively, with 8 bases between them. The CDR3 is 13 amino acids. CDR1 is WNHNN, CDR2 SYGVQD, per germline (reference sequence).

CDR3 sequence reads: CASGHVGARDEQFF. CDR3 sequence (DNA): TGCGCCAGCGGCCACGTGGGGGCCCGCGATGAGCAGTTCTTC. J is TRBJ2-1 and V is TRBV5-1; D might be TRBD1 (6 bases). The germline V and J ends were trimmed by 7 bases and 8 bases, with 19 bases remaining between them. Germline CDR1 SGHRS, CDR2 YFSETQ. The CDR3 runs 14 residues.

DNA of the CDR3: TGCGCCAGCAGCCAAGATCTGCGGGCAGATACGCAGTATTTT. Its translation is CASSQDLRADTQYF. The chain recombines TRBV4-3 with TRBJ2-3; TRBD2 might be the D (5 bases). Trimming pared 0 bases from V and 4 bases from J, leaving 8 bases between. This CDR3 spans 14 amino acids. Germline CDR1 reads LGHNA; CDR2 reads YSLEER.

CDR3 loop: CASSDSASQRWQYF. The CDR3 bases are TGTGCCAGCAGTGACTCGGCCAGCCAGAGGTGGCAGTACTTC. The V call is TRBV25-1, the J call TRBJ2-7; no reliable D call. The CDR3 spans 14 residues. CDR1 MGHDK and CDR2 SYGVNS come from the germline V gene. The V end was cut by 3 bases, the J end by 9 bases, with 18 bases between.

CDR3 region: CASSLKGAYEKLFF. In nucleotides, the CDR3 is TGCGCCAGCAGCTTGAAGGGGGCGTATGAAAAACTGTTTTTT. The rearrangement uses TRBV5-1 and TRBJ1-4; TRBD1 agrees at 7 bases. Trimming cost V 1 base and J 6 bases; bases outside gene matches: 3. The germline V gene encodes CDR1 SGHRS and CDR2 YFSETQ. The CDR3 totals 14 residues.

This clone was seen only once. The chain carries TRBV10-3 and TRBJ1-5; D unclear. This CDR3 has 13 amino acids. V was trimmed by 4 bases and J by 7 bases, leaving 11 bases between them. The germline gives CDR1 ENHRY, CDR2 SYGVKD. CDR3 DNA sequence: TGTGCCATCAGTGGGTCAGCAGACCAGCCCCAGCATTTT. Its protein product is CAISGSADQPQHF.

The rearrangement joins TRBV5-1 to TRBJ2-3, with 7 bases aligning to TRBD1. Germline CDR1 is SGHRS and CDR2 is YFSETQ. With V trimmed by 1 base and J by 0 bases, 23 bases remained unmatched. The CDR3 is 22 amino acids. CDR3 DNA: TGCGCCAGCAGCTTGAGGACAGGTGGAGAACTAAGATTCCCCGCTAGCACAGATACGCAGTATTTT. This codes for CASSLRTGGELRFPASTDTQYF.

The chain links TRBV13 to TRBJ1-2; no clear D. Germline loops: CDR1 PRHDT, CDR2 FYEKMQ (reference sequence). The CDR3 is 13 amino acids. Trimming took 5 bases from V and 1 from J, leaving 8 bases between them. The CDR3 bases are TGTGCCAGCAGCCTCCAAGATAACTATGGCTACACCTTC. This sequence encodes CASSLQDNYGYTF.

The genes are TRBV10-2 and TRBJ2-7; 13 nucleotides align to TRBD2. The CDR3 has 15 residues. V was pared by 6 bases and J by 0 bases, with 2 bases of the junction left unmatched. Germline values: CDR1 WSHSY, CDR2 SAAADI. The CDR3 sequence is CASRRTSGSSYEQYF. CDR3 sequence (DNA): TGCGCCAGCAGGAGGACTAGCGGGAGCTCCTACGAGCAGTACTTC.

This chain uses TRBV5-1 with TRBJ2-1, with 9 bases aligning to TRBD1. Germline lookup yields CDR1 SGHRS and CDR2 YFSETQ. V lost 5 bases, J lost 3 bases, and 3 bases stayed unmatched. This CDR3 is 14 amino acids long. In DNA, the CDR3 is TGCGCCAGCAGAGGGGACAGGGACTACAATGAGCAGTTCTTC. Protein product: CASRGDRDYNEQFF.

V gene TRBV7-8 combines with J gene TRBJ2-7; D is unresolved. V lost 1 base to trimming and J lost 3 bases, with 13 bases between them. Germline V lookup: CDR1 SGHVS, CDR2 FQNEAQ. CDR3 size: 15 residues. The chain's CDR3 is CASSLGQPDRYEQYF. In DNA, the CDR3 is TGTGCCAGCAGCTTAGGTCAGCCAGACCGCTACGAGCAGTACTTC.

V gene TRBV2 combines with J gene TRBJ1-5; D unclear. V shed 2 bases and J shed 3 bases, with 14 bases lying between them. The CDR3 runs 16 residues. Per germline, CDR1 SNHLY and CDR2 FYNNEI. In DNA, the CDR3 is TGTGCCAGCAGTGAACGGTCGGCGCGAGTCAATCAGCCCCAGCATTTT. Translated, it gives CASSERSARVNQPQHF.

Details on this clone: Other DNA variants within this sample encode the same CDR3. This chain joins TRBV18 and TRBJ2-7; 8 bases are shared with TRBD2. This CDR3 is built from 14 residues. V shed 2 bases and J 2 bases; nucleotides not matched to a gene: 2. Germline V gives CDR1 KGHSH, CDR2 LQKENI. The CDR3 reads CASSPGSGTYEQYF. The CDR3 nucleotides read TGTGCCAGCTCACCAGGTAGCGGGACCTACGAGCAGTACTTC.